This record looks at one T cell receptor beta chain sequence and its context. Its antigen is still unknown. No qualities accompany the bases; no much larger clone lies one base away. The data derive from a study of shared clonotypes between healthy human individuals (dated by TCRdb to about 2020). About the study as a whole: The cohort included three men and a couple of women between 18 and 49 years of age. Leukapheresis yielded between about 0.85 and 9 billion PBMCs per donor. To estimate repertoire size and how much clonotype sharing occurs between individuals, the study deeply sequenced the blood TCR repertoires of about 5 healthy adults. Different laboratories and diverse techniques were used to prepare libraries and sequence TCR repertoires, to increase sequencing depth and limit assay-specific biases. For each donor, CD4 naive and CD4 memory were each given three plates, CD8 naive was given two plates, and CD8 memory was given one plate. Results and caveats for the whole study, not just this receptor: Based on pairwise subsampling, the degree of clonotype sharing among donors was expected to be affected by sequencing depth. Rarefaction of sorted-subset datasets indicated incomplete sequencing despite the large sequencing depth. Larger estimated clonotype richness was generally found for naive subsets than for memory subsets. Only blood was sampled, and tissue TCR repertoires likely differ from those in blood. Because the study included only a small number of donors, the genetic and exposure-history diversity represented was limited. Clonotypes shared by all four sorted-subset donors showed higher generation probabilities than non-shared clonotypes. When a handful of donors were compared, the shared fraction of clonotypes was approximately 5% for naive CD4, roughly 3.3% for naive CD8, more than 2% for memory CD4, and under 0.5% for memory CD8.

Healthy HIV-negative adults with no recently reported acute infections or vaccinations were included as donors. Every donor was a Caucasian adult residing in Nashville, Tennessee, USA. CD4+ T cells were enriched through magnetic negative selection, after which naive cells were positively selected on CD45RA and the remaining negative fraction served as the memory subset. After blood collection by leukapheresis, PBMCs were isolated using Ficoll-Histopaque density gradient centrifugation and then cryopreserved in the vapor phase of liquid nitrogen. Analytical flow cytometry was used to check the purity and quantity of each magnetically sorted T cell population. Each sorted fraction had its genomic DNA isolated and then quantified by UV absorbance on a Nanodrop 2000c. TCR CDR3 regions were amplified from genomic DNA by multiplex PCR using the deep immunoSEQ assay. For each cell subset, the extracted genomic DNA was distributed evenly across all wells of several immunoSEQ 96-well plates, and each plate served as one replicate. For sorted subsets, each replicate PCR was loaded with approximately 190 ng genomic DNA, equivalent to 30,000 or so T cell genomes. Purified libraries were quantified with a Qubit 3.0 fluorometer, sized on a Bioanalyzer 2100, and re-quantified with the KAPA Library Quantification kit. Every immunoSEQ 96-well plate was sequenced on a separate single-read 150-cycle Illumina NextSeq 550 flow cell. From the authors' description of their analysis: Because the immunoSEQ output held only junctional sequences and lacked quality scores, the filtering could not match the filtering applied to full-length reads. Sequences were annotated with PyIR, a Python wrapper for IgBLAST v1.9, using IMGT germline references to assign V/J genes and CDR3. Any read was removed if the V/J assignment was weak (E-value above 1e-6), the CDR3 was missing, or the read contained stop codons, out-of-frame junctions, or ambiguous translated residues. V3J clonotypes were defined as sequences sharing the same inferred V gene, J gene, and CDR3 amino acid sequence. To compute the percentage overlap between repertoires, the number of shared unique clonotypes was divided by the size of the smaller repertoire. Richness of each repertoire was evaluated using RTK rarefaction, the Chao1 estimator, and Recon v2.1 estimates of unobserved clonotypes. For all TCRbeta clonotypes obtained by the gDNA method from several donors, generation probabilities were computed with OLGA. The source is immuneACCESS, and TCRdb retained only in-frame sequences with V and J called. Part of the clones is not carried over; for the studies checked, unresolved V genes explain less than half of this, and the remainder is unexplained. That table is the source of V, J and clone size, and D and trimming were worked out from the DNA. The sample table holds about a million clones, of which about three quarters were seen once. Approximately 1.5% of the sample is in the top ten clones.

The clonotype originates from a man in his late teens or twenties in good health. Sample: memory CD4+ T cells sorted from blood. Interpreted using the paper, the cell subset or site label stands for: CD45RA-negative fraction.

The encoded CDR3 is CASSLERTGPETQYF. DNA sequence: TGCGCCAGCAGCTTGGAGCGGACAGGTCCAGAGACCCAGTACTTC. Rearrangement joined TRBV5-1 to TRBJ2-5; TRBD1 fits 7 bases in the junction. Trimming leaves V shorter by 0 bases and J shorter by 4 bases, with the junction holding 6 bases beyond the gene matches. Including cysteine and phenylalanine, the CDR3 has 15 amino acids. Of all the DNA, just the CDR3 is kept, 45 bases in frame from base 1. As encoded in the germline V gene, CDR1 is SGHRS while CDR2 is YFSETQ.